This T cell receptor (beta chain) was sequenced for a study of technical replicates of blood from four donors. This clone was seen just once. Repertoires were generated with immunoSEQ multiplex PCR, while TCRdb's copy carries only in-frame clones and drops some. This sample yields fewer than 95,000 clones, of which 94% are seen a single time; around 0.25% belongs to the top ten. The junction had 11 bases not matched to a gene; V was cut back by 3 bases and J by 7 bases. Germline loops: CDR1 MDHEN, CDR2 SYDVKM. This CDR3 comprises 16 residues. The clonotype originates from a human donor in good health. Material for sequencing was T cells isolated from PBMCs. This chain connects TRBV28 to TRBJ1-5; 8 bases match TRBD1. For the CDR3, the DNA is TGTGCCAGCAGTTTCCTGGACAGGGAAATCGGACAGCCCCAGCATTTT. Translated: CASSFLDREIGQPQHF. The full variable domain, completed using reference TRBV28 and TRBJ1-5, is DVKVTQSSRYLVKRTGEKVFLECVQDMDHENMFWYRQDPGLGLRLIYFSYDVKMKEKGDIPEGYSVSREKKERFSLILESASTNQTSMYLCASSFLDREIGQPQHFGDGTRLSIL.